This T cell receptor beta chain was recorded in a study of persistence of HIV-infected CD4 T cells. General study findings and limits: Degenerate expanded CDR3beta sequences were enriched among CMV- and Gag-responding cells. Within sorted populations, more oligoclonal TCRs accompanied more oligoclonal proviruses. Rare CMV-responding cells carrying HIV-1 proviruses were not analyzed separately for TCR.

Of note for this clone: Its antigen is not identified.

The libraries were made with immunoSEQ version 4 in survey mode. Profiling relied on immunoSEQ multiplex PCR, and the TCRdb table lists in-frame clones only, not all of them. Among approximately 30,000 clones listed, around 80% were seen once. V was clipped by 4 bases and J by 5 bases, with 12 bases between them. Germline V CDR1 and CDR2: LNHDA, SQIVND (reference sequence). The CDR3 has 14 amino acids. Lysates of CMV-infected fibroblasts at roughly 10 ug/mL stimulated these cells. Memory cells lacking CD40L and CD69 with high CD45RO were sorted. Donors were HIV-1-infected adults who began suppressive ART during chronic infection.

This sample comprised CD4+ T cells sorted from PBMCs after roughly 18-hour stimulation, obtained from a patient who received antiretroviral therapy. The rearrangement uses TRBV19 and TRBJ1-3, with a tentative D call TRBD1 (6 bases). The sequence derives from an adult woman with HIV who was CMV-seropositive. The chain's CDR3 is CASSRGGQRNTIYF. CDR3 DNA: TGTGCCAGTAGTAGAGGGGGACAAAGAAACACCATATATTTT.